This T cell receptor (beta chain) was sequenced in a study of OX40 agonist ivuxolimab in advanced cancers. Study context: Checkpoint inhibitors had been given previously to under 50% of patients.

Clones were sequenced by immunoSEQ multiplex PCR, and TCRdb holds only the in-frame ones, with some missing. The table has fewer than 80,000 clones, about nine tenths seen once. Blood sampling took place at baseline, cycle 4 day 1, and cycle 7 day 1. General study results and limits: Certain nonresponders additionally had low normalized T-cell clonal expansion.

As regards this clone: Its matching antigen is unknown.

The sequencing used CD4+ or CD8+ T cells sorted from blood, collected in a trial of the OX40 agonist ivuxolimab. This TCR was recovered from an adult with an advanced solid tumor such as melanoma, head and neck, liver or kidney cancer.

The DNA for the CDR3 is TGCGCCAGCAGCTTGCTCCAGTCCTACGAGCAGTACTTC. Translating gives CASSLLQSYEQYF. The V gene is TRBV5-1, the J gene TRBJ2-7; no clear D. V was cut by 1 base and J by 1 base, with 6 bases left in between. This CDR3 has 13 residues. Germline V gene lookup returns CDR1 SGHRS and CDR2 YFSETQ.